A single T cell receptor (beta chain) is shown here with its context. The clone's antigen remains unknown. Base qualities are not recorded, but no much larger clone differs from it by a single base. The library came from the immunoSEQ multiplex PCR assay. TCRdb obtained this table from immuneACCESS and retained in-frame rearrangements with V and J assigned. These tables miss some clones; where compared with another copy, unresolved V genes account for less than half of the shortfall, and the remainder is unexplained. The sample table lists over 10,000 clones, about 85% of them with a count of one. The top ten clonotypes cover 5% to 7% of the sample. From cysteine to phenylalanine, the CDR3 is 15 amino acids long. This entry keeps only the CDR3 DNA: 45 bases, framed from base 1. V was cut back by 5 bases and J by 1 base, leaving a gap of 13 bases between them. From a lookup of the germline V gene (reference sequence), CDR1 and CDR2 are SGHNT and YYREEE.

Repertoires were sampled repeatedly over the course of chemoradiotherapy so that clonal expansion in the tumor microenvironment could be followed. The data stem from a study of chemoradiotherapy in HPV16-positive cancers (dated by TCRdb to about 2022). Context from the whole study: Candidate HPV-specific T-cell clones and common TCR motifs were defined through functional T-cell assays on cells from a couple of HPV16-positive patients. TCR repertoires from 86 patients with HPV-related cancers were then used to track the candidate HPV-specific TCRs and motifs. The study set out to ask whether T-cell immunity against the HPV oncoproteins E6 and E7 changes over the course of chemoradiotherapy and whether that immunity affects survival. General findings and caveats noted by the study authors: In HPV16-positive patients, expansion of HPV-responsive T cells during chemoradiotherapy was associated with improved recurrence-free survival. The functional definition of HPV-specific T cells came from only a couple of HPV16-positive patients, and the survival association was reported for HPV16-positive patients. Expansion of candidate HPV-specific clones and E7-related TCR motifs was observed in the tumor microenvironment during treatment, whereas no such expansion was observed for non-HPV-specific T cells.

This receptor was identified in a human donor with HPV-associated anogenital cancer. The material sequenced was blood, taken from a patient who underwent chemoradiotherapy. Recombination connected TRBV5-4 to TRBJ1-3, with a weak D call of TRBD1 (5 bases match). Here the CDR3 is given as CASSRTPFSGNTIYF. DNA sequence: TGTGCCAGCAGTCGGACACCTTTTTCTGGAAACACCATATATTTT.